The 8 T cell receptor beta chains given below trace back to one sample, sequenced in a study of OX40 agonist ivuxolimab in advanced cancers. The table came from immunoSEQ multiplex PCR; TCRdb's copy has only in-frame clones and leaves some out. The sample lists approximately 160,000 clones, 90% to 95% occurring once. The sequenced sample was CD4+ or CD8+ T cells sorted from blood, obtained in a trial of the OX40 agonist ivuxolimab. The receptors originated from an adult with an advanced solid tumor such as melanoma, head and neck, liver or kidney cancer.

This sequence joins TRBV9 and TRBJ1-5, with TRBD1 identical over 9 bases. V lost 2 bases to trimming and J lost 6 bases; unmatched junction nucleotides: 6. The CDR3 contains 15 residues. The V gene's germline CDR1 is SGDLS and CDR2 YYNGEE. DNA for the CDR3: TGTGCCAGCAGCGTGAGTACAGGGGGCTCTCAGCCCCAGCATTTT. It encodes CASSVSTGGSQPQHF.

J is TRBJ2-2 and V is TRBV5-1; the match to TRBD2 covers 8 bases. Germline assignment: CDR1 SGHRS and CDR2 YFSETQ. Losses at the gene ends were 4 bases for V and 1 base for J; bases not matched to a gene: 6. The CDR3 totals 16 residues. This CDR3 reads CASSAIGRGNTGELFF. As DNA, the CDR3 is TGCGCCAGCAGCGCTATCGGGAGGGGGAACACCGGGGAGCTGTTTTTT.

This chain connects TRBV6-5 to TRBJ2-7; tentatively, D is TRBD1 (6 bases). V was shortened by 3 bases and J by 2 bases, with 11 bases between the two germline ends. The CDR3 has 14 residues. CDR1 is MNHEY and CDR2 is SVGAGI in the germline V gene. In nucleotides, the CDR3 is TGTGCCAGCAGTTATAGGGGGACCACCTACGAGCAGTACTTC. Its protein product is CASSYRGTTYEQYF.

The rearrangement uses TRBV29-1 and TRBJ1-1; TRBD1 might be the D (6 bases). Germline CDR1 reads SQVTM; CDR2 reads ANQGSEA. The CDR3 runs 12 residues. V lost 7 bases and J lost 7, with 16 bases in between. This CDR3 reads CSGGKDSLEAFF. CDR3 nucleotide sequence: TGCAGCGGAGGAAAGGACAGTCTTGAAGCTTTCTTT.

The chain uses TRBV10-3 and TRBJ1-1; D is perhaps TRBD1 (6 bases). Germline-derived CDR1 and CDR2 are ENHRY and SYGVKD. V lost 7 bases, J lost 1 base, and 13 bases lay in between. This CDR3 region has 14 residues. CDR3: CAITLTGTNTEAFF. The CDR3 DNA sequence: TGTGCCATCACTTTAACAGGGACGAACACTGAAGCTTTCTTT.

The table lists this clone with a count of one. The genes are TRBV6-5 and TRBJ1-1, with 8 bases aligning to TRBD1. After removal of 8 bases from V and 1 base from J, the junction contained 9 bases not matched to a gene. CDR1 is MNHEY and CDR2 is SVGAGI in the germline V gene. This CDR3 contains 15 residues. The CDR3 nucleotides are TGTGCCAGCGGGCAGCGACAGGGGACGAACACTGAAGCTTTCTTT. This encodes CASGQRQGTNTEAFF.

The rearrangement uses TRBV7-2 and TRBJ1-2; D is unclear. V gave up 5 bases and J gave up 8 bases, with 15 bases separating them. The CDR3 spans 13 residues. Germline values: CDR1 SGHTA, CDR2 FQGNSA. This chain's CDR3 is CASSLAGKRGYTF. The CDR3 DNA reads as TGTGCCAGCAGCCTGGCAGGAAAGAGGGGCTACACCTTC.

The chain employs TRBV27 and TRBJ1-2; D is unresolved. Germline values: CDR1 MNHEY, CDR2 SMNVEV (reference sequence). The V gene lost 4 bases and the J gene lost 1 base, with 10 bases spanning the gap. This CDR3 spans 14 amino acids. The CDR3 DNA is TGTGCCAGCAGTTCATGGGATGTTAACTATGGCTACACCTTC. It is translated as CASSSWDVNYGYTF.